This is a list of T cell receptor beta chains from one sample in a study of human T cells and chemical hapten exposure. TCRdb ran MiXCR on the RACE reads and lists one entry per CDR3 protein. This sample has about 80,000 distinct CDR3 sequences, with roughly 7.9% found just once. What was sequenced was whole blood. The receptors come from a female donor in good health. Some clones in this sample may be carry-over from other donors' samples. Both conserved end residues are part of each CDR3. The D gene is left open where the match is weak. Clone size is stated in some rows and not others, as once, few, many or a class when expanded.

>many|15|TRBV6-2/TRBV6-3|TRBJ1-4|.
TGTGCCACAACAGGAGGAACCGCAACTAATGAAAAACTGTTTTTT
CATTGGTATNEKLFF
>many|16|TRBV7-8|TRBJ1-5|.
TGTGCCAGCAGCTTAGAACAGACAATGTTCAATCAGCCCCAGCATTTT
CASSLEQTMFNQPQHF
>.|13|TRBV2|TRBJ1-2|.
TGTGCCAGCAGTGTGGAAGTCAACTATGGCTACACCTTC
CASSVEVNYGYTF
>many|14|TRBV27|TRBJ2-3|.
TGTGCCAGCAACCCTGGGGTGGCCACAGATACGCAGTATTTT
CASNPGVATDTQYF
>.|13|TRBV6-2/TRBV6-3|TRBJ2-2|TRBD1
TGTGCCAGCAGGACAGGGTTGGCCGGGGAGCTGTTTTTT
CASRTGLAGELFF
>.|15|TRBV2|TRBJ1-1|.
TGTGCCAGCAGGGAGGGGGGGTTTTCTCTTCCTGAAGCTTTCTTT
CASREGGFSLPEAFF
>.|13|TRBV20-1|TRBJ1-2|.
TGCAGTGCACCCTTGACAGCAGGCTATGGCTACACCTTC
CSAPLTAGYGYTF
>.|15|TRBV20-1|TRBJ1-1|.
TGCAGTGCTAGGTTCTTGCTGGGGGCCGGTACTGAAGCTTTCTTT
CSARFLLGAGTEAFF
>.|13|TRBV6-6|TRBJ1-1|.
TGTGCCAGCAGTTCCAGAGGGAACACTGAAGCTTTCTTT
CASSSRGNTEAFF
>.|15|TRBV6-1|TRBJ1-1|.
TGTGCCAGCAGTGGAGAGACAGGACGTAACACTGAAGCTTTCTTT
CASSGETGRNTEAFF